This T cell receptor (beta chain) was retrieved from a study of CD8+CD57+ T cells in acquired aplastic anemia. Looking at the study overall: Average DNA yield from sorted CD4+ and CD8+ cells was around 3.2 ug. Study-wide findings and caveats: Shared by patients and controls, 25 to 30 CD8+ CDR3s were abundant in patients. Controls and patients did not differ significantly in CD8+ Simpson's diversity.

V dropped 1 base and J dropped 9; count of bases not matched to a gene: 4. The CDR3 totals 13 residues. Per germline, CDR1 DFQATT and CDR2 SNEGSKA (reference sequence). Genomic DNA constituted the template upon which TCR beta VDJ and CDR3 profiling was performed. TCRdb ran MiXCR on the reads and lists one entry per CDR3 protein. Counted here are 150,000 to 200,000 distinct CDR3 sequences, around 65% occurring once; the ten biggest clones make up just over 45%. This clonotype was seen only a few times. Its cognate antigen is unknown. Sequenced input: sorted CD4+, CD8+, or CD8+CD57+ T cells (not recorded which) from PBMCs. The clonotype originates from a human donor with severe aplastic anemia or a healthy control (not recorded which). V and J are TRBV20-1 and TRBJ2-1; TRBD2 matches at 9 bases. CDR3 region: CSARALAGTEQFF. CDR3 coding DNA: TGCAGTGCTAGAGCTCTAGCGGGGACTGAGCAGTTCTTC.